The present T cell receptor beta chain was sequenced within a study of T cell changes during pregnancy in multiple sclerosis. TCRdb's copy holds only in-frame clones and misses some; the assay was immunoSEQ multiplex PCR. This sample has 100,000 to 150,000 clones; approximately 95% occur once, and the top ten carry approximately 6.3%. This TCR was sampled from a female donor with multiple sclerosis, enrolled in a pregnancy study. This material consisted of peripheral blood, taken before pregnancy.

The CDR3: CASKGQSLGTEAFF. For the CDR3, the DNA is TGTGCCAGTAAGGGACAGTCGTTGGGCACTGAAGCTTTCTTT. The V gene is TRBV19, the J gene TRBJ1-1; 7 nucleotides line up with TRBD1. Germline values: CDR1 LNHDA, CDR2 SQIVND (reference sequence). V shed 7 bases, J shed 4 bases, and the junction held 9 bases outside the gene matches. The CDR3 length is 14 residues.